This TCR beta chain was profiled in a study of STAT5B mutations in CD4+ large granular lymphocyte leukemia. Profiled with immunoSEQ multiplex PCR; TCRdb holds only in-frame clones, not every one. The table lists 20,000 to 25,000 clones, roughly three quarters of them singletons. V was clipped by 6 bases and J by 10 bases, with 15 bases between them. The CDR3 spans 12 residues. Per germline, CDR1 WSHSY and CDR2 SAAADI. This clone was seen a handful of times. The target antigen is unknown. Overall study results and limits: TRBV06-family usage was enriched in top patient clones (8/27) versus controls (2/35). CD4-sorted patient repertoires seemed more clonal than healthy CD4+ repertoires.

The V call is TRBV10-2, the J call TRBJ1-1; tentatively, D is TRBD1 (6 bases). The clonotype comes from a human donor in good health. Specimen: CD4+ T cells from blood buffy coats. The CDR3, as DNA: TGCGCCAGCAGCGCAGGGGCGGCGGCAGCTTTCTTT. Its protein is CASSAGAAAAFF.